These 11 T cell receptor beta chains were all obtained from the same sample, sequenced in a study of blood T cells in healthy people across ages. For the second PCR, which ran for 7 to 11 cycles, a sample-barcoded 5' primer and a J-beta primer mix were used. From the 5' RACE reads, TCRdb called clonotypes with MiXCR, one entry per CDR3 protein. The sample consists of hundreds of thousands of distinct CDR3 sequences, around 45% of them appearing once. The sequencing sample was made of blood. The receptors come from a woman aged 60-70 years in good health.

Points on this clonotype: At one end, the junction sequence differs from germline, possibly due to a read error. This chain joins TRBV4-2 and TRBJ2-7, with 9 bases that match TRBD2. This CDR3 region has 16 residues. Germline assignment: CDR1 LGHNA and CDR2 YNFKEQ. CDR3 nucleotide sequence: TGTGCCAGCAGCCATGGCCCGGGACTAGCCTCCAACGAGCAGTACTTC. This translates into CASSHGPGLASNEQYF.

This chain links TRBV28 with TRBJ2-1; no reliable D call. This CDR3 spans 11 amino acids. V was trimmed by 5 bases and J by 9 bases, leaving 8 bases between them. Germline CDR1 and CDR2: MDHEN and SYDVKM. The CDR3 DNA reads as TGTGCCAGCAGTACCCGGCCTGAGCAGTTCTTC. It codes for CASSTRPEQFF.

This clonotype was detected only a few times. The gene calls are TRBV7-2 and TRBJ2-5, with D perhaps matching TRBD1 (6 bases). Trimming took off 3 bases at V and 2 bases at J, with 16 bases between the two ends. Germline V CDR1 and CDR2: SGHTA, FQGNSA. The CDR3 is made up of 16 amino acids. CDR3 nucleotides: TGTGCCAGCAGCTTGCAGGGGCCGGGCCTACAAGAGACCCAGTACTTC. Its protein product is CASSLQGPGLQETQYF.

This clonotype was detected only a few times. V gene TRBV20-1 combines with J gene TRBJ1-5; 8 bases match TRBD1. This CDR3 comprises 14 residues. Looked up from germline, CDR1 is DFQATT and CDR2 is SNEGSKA (reference sequence). The V segment lost 7 bases and the J segment 7 bases; nucleotides outside the gene matches: 12. The CDR3 sequence: CSVVSDRAEQPQHF. The DNA of the CDR3 is TGCAGTGTTGTCTCGGACAGGGCTGAACAGCCCCAGCATTTT.

This rearrangement joins TRBV20-1 to TRBJ1-1, with 7 nucleotides matching TRBD1. There are 14 residues in the CDR3. With V trimmed by 1 base and J by 3 bases, 5 bases remained unmatched. Germline assignment: CDR1 DFQATT and CDR2 SNEGSKA (reference sequence). The CDR3 DNA is TGCAGTGCTAGAGGCCGCGGACAGGACACTGAAGCTTTCTTT. Translation: CSARGRGQDTEAFF.

The genes are TRBV20-1 and TRBJ2-1, with 7 positions matching TRBD2. CDR3 size: 14 residues. V was pared by 1 base and J by 5 bases, with 5 bases of the junction left unmatched. From germline, CDR1 is DFQATT and CDR2 SNEGSKA (reference sequence). The CDR3 DNA sequence: TGCAGTGCTAGAGGGGGTCTAGCGGACAATGAGCAGTTCTTC. Translation: CSARGGLADNEQFF.

The chain recombines TRBV5-1 with TRBJ2-3; D remains unclear. The CDR3 totals 16 residues. Trimming took 0 bases from V and 0 from J, leaving 11 bases between them. Germline CDR1 SGHRS, CDR2 YFSETQ. CDR3 region: CASSLGHADSTDTQYF. DNA of the CDR3: TGCGCCAGCAGCTTGGGGCATGCAGATAGCACAGATACGCAGTATTTT. Full variable domain (remainder filled in from reference TRBV5-1 and TRBJ2-3): KAGVTQTPRYLIKTRGQQVTLSCSPISGHRSVSWYQQTPGQGLQFLFEYFSETQRNKGNFPGRFSGRQFSNSRSEMNVSTLELGDSALYLCASSLGHADSTDTQYFGPGTRLTVL.

This chain joins TRBV7-9 and TRBJ1-1; TRBD1 is a possible D gene (6 bases). Per the germline V gene, CDR1 is SEHNR and CDR2 is FQNEAQ (reference sequence). V was trimmed by 8 bases and J by 4 bases, leaving 17 bases between them. The CDR3 is made up of 14 amino acids. Here the CDR3 reads CASGVGGRGTEAFF. DNA for the CDR3: TGTGCCAGCGGAGTGGGGGGGCGAGGCACTGAAGCTTTCTTT.

The J gene is TRBJ2-1, the V gene TRBV5-1, with 11 bases identical to TRBD1. CDR1 is SGHRS and CDR2 is YFSETQ in the germline V gene. The CDR3 loop spans 16 amino acids. Trimming took 3 bases from V and 5 from J; bases not matched to a gene: 7. DNA of the CDR3: TGCGCCAGCAGCTGGGCCGGGACAGGGGGAAACAATGAGCAGTTCTTC. Protein: CASSWAGTGGNNEQFF.

This clonotype was detected a few times. The chain has TRBV29-1 and TRBJ2-3; 8 bases align to TRBD1. The junction had 8 bases not matched to a gene; V was cut back by 0 bases and J by 6 bases. Per germline, CDR1 SQVTM and CDR2 ANQGSEA. This CDR3 region has 15 residues. This CDR3 reads CSVEDRQGARDTQYF. DNA of the CDR3: TGCAGCGTTGAAGATCGCCAGGGGGCGAGGGATACGCAGTATTTT.

This clonotype was seen a few times. V gene TRBV27 combines with J gene TRBJ2-4; 14 positions agree with TRBD2. Trimming at V came to 2 bases and at J to 9 bases, leaving 6 bases not matched to a gene. Germline loops: CDR1 MNHEY, CDR2 SMNVEV (reference sequence). The CDR3 contains 16 residues. CDR3 residues: CASSLRGTSGRGIQYF. The CDR3 DNA sequence: TGTGCCAGCAGTTTACGTGGGACTAGCGGGAGAGGCATTCAGTACTTC.